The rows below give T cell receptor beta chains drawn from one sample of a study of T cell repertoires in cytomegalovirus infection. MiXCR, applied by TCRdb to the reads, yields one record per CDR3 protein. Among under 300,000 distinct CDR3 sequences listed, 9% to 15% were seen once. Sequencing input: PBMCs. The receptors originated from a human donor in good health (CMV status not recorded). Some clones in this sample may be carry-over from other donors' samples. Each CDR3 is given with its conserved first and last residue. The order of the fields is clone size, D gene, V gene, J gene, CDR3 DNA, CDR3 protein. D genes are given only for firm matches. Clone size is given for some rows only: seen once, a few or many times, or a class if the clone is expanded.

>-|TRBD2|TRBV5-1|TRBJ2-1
TGCGCCAGCAGCGATGGGACTAGCGGGAAGAATGAGCAGTTCTTC
CASSDGTSGKNEQFF
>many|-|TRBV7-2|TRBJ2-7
TGTGCCAGCGGCCTTGGGGGGTCTTCCTACGAGCAGTACTTC
CASGLGGSSYEQYF
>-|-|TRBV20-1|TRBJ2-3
TGCAGTGCGGGCTCCATTACAACGGATACGCAGTATTTT
CSAGSITTDTQYF
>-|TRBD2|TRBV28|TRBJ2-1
TGTGCCAGCAGTTTATGGCGGGAGGGCGCCTACAATGAGCAGTTCTTC
CASSLWREGAYNEQFF
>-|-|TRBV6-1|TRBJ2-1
TGTGCCAGCAGTAACCCGGGGGCTGAGCAGTTCTTC
CASSNPGAEQFF
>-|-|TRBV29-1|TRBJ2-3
TGCAGCGTTGAACTTGCGGGGTACGCAGATACGCAGTATTTT
CSVELAGYADTQYF
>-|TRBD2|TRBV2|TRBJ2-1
TGTGCCAGCATCGCCGGGACTAGTATTGAGCAGTTCTTC
CASIAGTSIEQFF
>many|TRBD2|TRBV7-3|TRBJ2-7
TGTGCCAGCAGCTTTGGAAGCGGGAGCTCCTACGAGCAGTACTTC
CASSFGSGSSYEQYF
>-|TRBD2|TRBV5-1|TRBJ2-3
TGCGCCAGCAGCTTCCAGCGGGGGAATCCAGATACGCAGTATTTT
CASSFQRGNPDTQYF
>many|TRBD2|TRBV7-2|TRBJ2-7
TGTGCCAGCAGCTTGGCTAGCGGGTCTCACGAGCAGTACTTC
CASSLASGSHEQYF
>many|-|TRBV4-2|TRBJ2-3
TGTGCCAGCAGCCAAGAGGTAGCGCCCCGCACAGATACGCAGTATTTT
CASSQEVAPRTDTQYF
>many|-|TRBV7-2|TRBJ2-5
TGTGCCAGCAGCTTAGCCGGGGAGTGGGAGACCCAGTACTTC
CASSLAGEWETQYF
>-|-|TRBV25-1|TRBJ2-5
TGTGCCAGCAGTGAACGCCGGACGCAAATCGGAGAGACCCAGTACTTC
CASSERRTQIGETQYF
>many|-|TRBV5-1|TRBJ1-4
TGCGCCAGCAGCTTGGACAGGAGGGGATTTAATGAAAAACTGTTTTTT
CASSLDRRGFNEKLFF
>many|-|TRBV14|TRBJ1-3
TGTGCCAGCAGCCCCAGGGGCTTGAGCTCTGGAAACACCATATATTTT
CASSPRGLSSGNTIYF
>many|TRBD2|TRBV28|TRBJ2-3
TGTGCCAGCACCCAAGGGCGGGAGATGCCAGATACGCAGTATTTT
CASTQGREMPDTQYF
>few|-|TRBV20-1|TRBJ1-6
TGCAGTGCTAGAGTCGATCGCAATTCACCCCTCCACTTT
CSARVDRNSPLHF
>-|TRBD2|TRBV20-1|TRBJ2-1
TGCAGTGCCACTACTAGCGGGAGCTCCTACAATGAGCAGTTCTTC
CSATTSGSSYNEQFF
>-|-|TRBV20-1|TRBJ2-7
TGCAGTGCCCTTGGAGTTGGAGGGGGGTTAAGAGAGCAGTACTTC
CSALGVGGGLREQYF
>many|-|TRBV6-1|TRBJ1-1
TGTGCCAGCAGAAACACTGAAGCTTTCTTT
CASRNTEAFF
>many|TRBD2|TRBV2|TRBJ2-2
TGTGCCAGCAGTGACGGGAGGCCCGACACCGGGGAGCTGTTTTTT
CASSDGRPDTGELFF
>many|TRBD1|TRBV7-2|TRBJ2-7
TGTGCCAGCAGCTTGGGGGACAGAACCTACGAGCAGTACTTC
CASSLGDRTYEQYF
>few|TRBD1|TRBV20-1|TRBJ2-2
TGCAGTGCTAGAGATCGGACAGGGGGAGGCACCGGGGAGCTGTTTTTT
CSARDRTGGGTGELFF
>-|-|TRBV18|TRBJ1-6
TGTGCCAGCTCACCACTGGAATATAATTCACCCCTCCACTTT
CASSPLEYNSPLHF